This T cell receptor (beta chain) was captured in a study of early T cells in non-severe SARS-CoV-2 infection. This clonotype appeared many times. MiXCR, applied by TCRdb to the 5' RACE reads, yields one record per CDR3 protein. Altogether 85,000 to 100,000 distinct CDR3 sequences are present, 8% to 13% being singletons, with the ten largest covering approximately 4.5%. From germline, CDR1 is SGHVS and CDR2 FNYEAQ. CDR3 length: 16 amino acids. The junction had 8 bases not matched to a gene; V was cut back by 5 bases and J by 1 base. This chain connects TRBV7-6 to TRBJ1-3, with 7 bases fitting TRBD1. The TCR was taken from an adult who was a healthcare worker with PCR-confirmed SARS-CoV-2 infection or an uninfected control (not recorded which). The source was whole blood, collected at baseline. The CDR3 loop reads CASSRTLTGSGNTIYF. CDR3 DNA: TGTGCCAGCAGCCGAACTTTGACAGGGTCTGGAAACACCATATATTTT. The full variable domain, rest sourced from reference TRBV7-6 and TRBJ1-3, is GAGVSQSPRYKVTKRGQDVALRCDPISGHVSLYWYRQALGQGPEFLTYFNYEAQQDKSGLPNDRFSAERPEGSISTLTIQRTEQRDSAMYRCASSRTLTGSGNTIYFGEGSWLTVV.